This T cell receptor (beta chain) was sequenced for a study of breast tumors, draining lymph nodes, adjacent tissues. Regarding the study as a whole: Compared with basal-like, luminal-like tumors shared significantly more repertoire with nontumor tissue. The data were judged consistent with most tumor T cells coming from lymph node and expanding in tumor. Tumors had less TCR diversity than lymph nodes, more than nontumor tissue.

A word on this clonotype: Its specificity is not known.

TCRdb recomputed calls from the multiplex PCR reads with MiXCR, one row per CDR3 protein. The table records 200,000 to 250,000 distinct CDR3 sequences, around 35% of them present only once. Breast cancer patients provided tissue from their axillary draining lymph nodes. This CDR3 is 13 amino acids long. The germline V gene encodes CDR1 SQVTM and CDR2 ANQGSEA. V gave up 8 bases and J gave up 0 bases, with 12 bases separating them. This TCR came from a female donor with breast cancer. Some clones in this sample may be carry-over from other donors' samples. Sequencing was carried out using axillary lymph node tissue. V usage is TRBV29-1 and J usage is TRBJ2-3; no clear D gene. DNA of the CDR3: TGCAGCTTAATGACGGCTAGCACAGATACGCAGTATTTT. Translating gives CSLMTASTDTQYF.